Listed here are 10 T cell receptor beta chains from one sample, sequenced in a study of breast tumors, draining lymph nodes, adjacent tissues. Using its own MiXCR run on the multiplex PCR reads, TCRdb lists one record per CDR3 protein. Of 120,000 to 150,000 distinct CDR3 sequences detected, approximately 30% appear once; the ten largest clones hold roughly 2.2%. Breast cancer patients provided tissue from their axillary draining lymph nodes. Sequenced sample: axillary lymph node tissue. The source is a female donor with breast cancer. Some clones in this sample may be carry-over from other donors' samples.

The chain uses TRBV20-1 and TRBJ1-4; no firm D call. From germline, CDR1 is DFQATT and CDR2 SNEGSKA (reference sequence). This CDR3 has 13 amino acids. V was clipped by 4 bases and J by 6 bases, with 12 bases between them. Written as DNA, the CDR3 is TGCAGTGCTAATCGGGCAGACGATGAAAAACTGTTTTTT. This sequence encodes CSANRADDEKLFF.

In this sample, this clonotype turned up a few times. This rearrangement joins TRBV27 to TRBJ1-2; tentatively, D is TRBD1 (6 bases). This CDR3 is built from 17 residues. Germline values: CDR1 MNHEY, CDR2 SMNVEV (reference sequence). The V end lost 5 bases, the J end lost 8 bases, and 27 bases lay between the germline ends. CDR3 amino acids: CASSPKVRGSSTQGYTF. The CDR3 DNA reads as TGTGCCAGCAGTCCCAAGGTCAGGGGAAGCTCCACCCAGGGCTACACCTTC.

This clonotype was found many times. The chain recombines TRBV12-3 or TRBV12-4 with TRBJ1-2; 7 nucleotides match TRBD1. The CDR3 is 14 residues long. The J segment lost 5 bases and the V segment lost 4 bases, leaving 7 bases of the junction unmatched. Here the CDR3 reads CASSSGEGAYGYTF. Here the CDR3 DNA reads TGTGCCAGCAGTTCGGGGGAGGGGGCGTATGGCTACACCTTC.

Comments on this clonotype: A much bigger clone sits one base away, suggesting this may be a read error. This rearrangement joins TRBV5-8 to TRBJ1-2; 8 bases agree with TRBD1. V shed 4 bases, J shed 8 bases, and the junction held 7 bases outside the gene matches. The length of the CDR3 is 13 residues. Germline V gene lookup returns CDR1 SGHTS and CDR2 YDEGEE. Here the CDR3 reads CASSRTGSGGYTF. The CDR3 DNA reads TGTGCCAGCAGCCGGACAGGGTCCGGCGGCTACACCTTC.

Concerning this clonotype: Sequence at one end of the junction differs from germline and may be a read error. CDR3 region: CAGSSGQGGGTDTQYF. In nucleotides, the CDR3 is TGCGCCGGCAGCTCAGGACAGGGGGGGGGTACAGATACGCAGTATTTT. This chain links TRBV5-1 with TRBJ2-3, with TRBD1 identical over 10 bases. From germline, CDR1 is SGHRS and CDR2 YFSETQ. This CDR3 has 16 amino acids.

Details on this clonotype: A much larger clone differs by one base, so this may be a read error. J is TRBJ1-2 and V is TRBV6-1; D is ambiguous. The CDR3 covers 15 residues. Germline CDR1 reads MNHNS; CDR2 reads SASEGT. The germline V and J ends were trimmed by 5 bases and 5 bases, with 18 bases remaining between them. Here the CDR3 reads CASSQKRDRRYGYTF. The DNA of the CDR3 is TGTGCCAGCAGTCAAAAGAGGGATAGGAGATATGGCTACACCTTC.

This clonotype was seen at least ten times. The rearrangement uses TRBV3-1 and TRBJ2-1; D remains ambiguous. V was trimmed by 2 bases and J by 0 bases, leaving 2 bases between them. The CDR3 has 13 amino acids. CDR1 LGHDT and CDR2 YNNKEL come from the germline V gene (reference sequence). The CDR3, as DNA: TGTGCCAGCAGCCAAAGCTCCTACAATGAGCAGTTCTTC. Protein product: CASSQSSYNEQFF.

The CDR3 is CASSGPGINTEAFF. The CDR3 nucleotides are TGCGCCAGCAGTGGACCGGGGATTAACACTGAAGCTTTCTTT. The V call is TRBV5-1, the J call TRBJ1-1; D unresolved. The CDR3 sequence is 14 residues long. The V end lost 5 bases, the J end lost 2 bases, and 13 bases lay between the germline ends. Germline CDR1 is SGHRS and CDR2 is YFSETQ.

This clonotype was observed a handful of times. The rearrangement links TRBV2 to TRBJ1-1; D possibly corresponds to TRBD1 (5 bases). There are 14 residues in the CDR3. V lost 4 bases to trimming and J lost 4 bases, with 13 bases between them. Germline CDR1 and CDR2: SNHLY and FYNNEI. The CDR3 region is CASSVSRGPTEAFF. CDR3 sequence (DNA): TGTGCCAGCAGTGTCTCTCGGGGACCCACTGAAGCTTTCTTT.

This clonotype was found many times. For the CDR3, the DNA is TGTGCCTGGGGTGAAGGACAGATTACAAACACCATATATTTT. It specifies CAWGEGQITNTIYF. V and J are TRBV30 and TRBJ1-3; tentative D call: TRBD1 (6 bases). The CDR3 spans 14 residues. Germline-derived CDR1 and CDR2 are GTSNPN and SVGIG (reference sequence). The V end lost 5 bases, the J end lost 6 bases, and 17 bases lay between the germline ends.